The T cell receptor (beta chain) described here comes from a study of molecular identifiers for immune sequencing clone quantification. Study results and limitations: Barcode-sharing identical TCR molecules could underestimate highly expanded clone sizes.

The CDR3 has 15 amino acids. Looked up from germline, CDR1 is LGHDT and CDR2 is YNNKEL (reference sequence). V shed 3 bases, J shed 4 bases, and the junction held 2 bases outside the gene matches. This clonotype was detected many times. Its specificity is not known. Previously described methods with listed TCR primers produced the bulk TCR libraries. In TCRdb, the PCR reads were re-called with MiXCR into one record per CDR3 protein. The sample carries over 550,000 distinct CDR3 sequences, about 25% recorded once. It was from about 19,000 to 1,100,000 sorted cells, with 10%, 30% or 50% RNA, that naive CD8 libraries came.

This receptor was taken from a human donor in good health. Some libraries in this study had Jurkat cell RNA spiked in. The chain carries TRBV3-1 and TRBJ2-7; TRBD2 agrees at 14 bases. Sequencing input: naive CD8+ T cells from blood, with Jurkat cell RNA spiked in. Subset given: FACS-sorted CD8+CD4-CCR7+CD45RA+ naive T cells. CDR3 amino acids: CASSQRTSGRYEQYF. DNA of the CDR3: TGTGCCAGCAGCCAGCGGACTAGCGGGAGGTACGAGCAGTACTTC.